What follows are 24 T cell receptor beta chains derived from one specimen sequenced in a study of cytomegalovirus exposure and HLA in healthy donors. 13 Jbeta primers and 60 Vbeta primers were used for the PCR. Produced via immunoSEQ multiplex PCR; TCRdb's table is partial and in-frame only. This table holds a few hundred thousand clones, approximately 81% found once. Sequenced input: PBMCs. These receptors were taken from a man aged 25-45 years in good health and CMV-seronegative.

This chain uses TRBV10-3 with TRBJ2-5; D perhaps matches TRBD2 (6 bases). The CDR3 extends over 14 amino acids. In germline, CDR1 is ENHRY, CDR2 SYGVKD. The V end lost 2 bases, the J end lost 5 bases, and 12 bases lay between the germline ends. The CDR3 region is CAISEKVEGETQYF. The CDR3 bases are TGTGCCATCAGTGAGAAGGTGGAGGGGGAGACCCAGTACTTC.

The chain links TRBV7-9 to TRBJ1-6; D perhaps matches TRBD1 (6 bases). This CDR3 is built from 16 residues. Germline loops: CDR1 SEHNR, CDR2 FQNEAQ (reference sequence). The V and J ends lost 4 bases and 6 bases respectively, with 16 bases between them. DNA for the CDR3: TGTGCCAGCAGCTCTGGGTGGGGGCAAGGTAATTCACCCCTCCACTTT. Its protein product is CASSSGWGQGNSPLHF.

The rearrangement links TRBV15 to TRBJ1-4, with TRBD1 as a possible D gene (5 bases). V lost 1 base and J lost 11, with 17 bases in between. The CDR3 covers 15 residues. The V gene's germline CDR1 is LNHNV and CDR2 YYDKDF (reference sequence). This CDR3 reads CATSRVDTDGRKLFF. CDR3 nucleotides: TGTGCCACCAGCAGAGTGGACACGGACGGGCGGAAACTGTTTTTT. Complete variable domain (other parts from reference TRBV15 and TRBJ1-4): DAMVIQNPRYQVTQFGKPVTLSCSQTLNHNVMYWYQQKSSQAPKLLFHYYDKDFNNEADTPDNFQSRRPNTSFCFLDIRSPGLGDTAMYLCATSRVDTDGRKLFFGSGTQLSVL.

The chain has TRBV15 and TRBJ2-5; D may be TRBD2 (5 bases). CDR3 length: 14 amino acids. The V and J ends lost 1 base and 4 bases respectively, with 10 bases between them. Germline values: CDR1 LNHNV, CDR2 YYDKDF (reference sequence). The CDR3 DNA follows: TGTGCCACCAGCAGAGGAGGGTTTGGAGAGACCCAGTACTTC. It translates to CATSRGGFGETQYF. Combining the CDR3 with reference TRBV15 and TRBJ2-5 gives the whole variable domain DAMVIQNPRYQVTQFGKPVTLSCSQTLNHNVMYWYQQKSSQAPKLLFHYYDKDFNNEADTPDNFQSRRPNTSFCFLDIRSPGLGDTAMYLCATSRGGFGETQYFGPGTRLLVL.

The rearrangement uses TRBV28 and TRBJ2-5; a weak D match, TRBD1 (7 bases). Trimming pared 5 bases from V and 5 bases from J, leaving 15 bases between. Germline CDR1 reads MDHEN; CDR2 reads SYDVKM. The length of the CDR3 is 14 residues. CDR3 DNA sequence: TGTGCCAGCAGTCCCCAGGGGGAGGAGGAGACCCAGTACTTC. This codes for CASSPQGEEETQYF.

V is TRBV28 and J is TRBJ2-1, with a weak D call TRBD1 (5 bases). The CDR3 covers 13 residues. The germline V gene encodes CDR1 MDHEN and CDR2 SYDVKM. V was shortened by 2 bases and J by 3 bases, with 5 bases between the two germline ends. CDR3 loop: CASSLRGYNEQFF. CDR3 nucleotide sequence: TGTGCCAGCAGTTTAAGGGGCTACAATGAGCAGTTCTTC. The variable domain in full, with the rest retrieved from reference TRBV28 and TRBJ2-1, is DVKVTQSSRYLVKRTGEKVFLECVQDMDHENMFWYRQDPGLGLRLIYFSYDVKMKEKGDIPEGYSVSREKKERFSLILESASTNQTSMYLCASSLRGYNEQFFGPGTRLTVL.

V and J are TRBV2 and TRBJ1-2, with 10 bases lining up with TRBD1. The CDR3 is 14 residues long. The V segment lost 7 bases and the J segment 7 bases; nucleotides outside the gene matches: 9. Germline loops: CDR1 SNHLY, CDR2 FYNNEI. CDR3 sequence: CASTQRGQGLGYTF. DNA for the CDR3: TGTGCCAGCACCCAAAGGGGACAGGGGCTTGGCTACACCTTC.

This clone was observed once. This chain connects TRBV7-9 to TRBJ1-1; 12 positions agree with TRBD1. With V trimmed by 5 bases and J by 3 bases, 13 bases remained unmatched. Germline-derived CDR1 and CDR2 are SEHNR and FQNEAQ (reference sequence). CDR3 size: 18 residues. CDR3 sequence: CASSNPGQGARRDTEAFF. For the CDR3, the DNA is TGTGCCAGCAGCAATCCGGGACAGGGGGCGCGGCGGGACACTGAAGCTTTCTTT.

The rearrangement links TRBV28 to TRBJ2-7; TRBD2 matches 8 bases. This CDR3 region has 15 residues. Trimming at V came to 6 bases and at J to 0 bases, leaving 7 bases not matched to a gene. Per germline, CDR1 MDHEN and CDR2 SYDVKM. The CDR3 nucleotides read TGTGCCAGCAGAATAAGCGGGGGAAACTCCTACGAGCAGTACTTC. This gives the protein CASRISGGNSYEQYF.

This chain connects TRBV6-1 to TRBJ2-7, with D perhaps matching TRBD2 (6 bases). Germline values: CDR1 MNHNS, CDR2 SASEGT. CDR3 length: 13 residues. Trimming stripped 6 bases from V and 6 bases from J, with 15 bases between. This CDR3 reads CASSELRRAEQYF. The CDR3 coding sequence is TGTGCCAGCAGCGAGCTGCGGAGGGCCGAGCAGTACTTC.

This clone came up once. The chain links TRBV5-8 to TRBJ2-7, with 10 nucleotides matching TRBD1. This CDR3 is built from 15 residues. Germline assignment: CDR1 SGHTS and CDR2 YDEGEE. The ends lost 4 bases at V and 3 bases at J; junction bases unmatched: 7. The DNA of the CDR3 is TGTGCCAGCAGCCGCCGGGACAGGGGACACTACGAGCAGTACTTC. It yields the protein CASSRRDRGHYEQYF.

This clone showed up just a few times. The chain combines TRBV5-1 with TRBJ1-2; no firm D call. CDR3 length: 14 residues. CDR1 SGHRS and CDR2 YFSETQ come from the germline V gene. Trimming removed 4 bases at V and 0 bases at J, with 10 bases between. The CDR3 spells CASSDTHANYGYTF. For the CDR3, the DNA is TGCGCCAGCAGCGACACCCACGCTAACTATGGCTACACCTTC.

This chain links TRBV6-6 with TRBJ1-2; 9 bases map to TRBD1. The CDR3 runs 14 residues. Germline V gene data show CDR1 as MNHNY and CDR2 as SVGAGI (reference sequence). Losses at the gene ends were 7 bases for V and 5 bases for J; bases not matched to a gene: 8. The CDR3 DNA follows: TGTGCCAGCAACGGACAGGGGCTGATATATGGCTACACCTTC. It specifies CASNGQGLIYGYTF.

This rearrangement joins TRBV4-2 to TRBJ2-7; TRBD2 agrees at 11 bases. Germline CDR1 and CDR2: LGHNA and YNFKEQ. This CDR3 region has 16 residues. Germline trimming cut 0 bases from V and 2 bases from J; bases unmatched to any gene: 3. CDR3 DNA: TGTGCCAGCAGCCAAGATGAGACTAGCGGGACCTACGAGCAGTACTTC. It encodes CASSQDETSGTYEQYF.

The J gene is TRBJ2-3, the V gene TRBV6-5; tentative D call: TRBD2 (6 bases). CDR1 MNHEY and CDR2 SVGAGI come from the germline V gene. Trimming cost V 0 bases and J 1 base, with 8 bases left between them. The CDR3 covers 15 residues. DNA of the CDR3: TGTGCCAGCAGTTACTCGGGCGGGGGCACAGATACGCAGTATTTT. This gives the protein CASSYSGGGTDTQYF.

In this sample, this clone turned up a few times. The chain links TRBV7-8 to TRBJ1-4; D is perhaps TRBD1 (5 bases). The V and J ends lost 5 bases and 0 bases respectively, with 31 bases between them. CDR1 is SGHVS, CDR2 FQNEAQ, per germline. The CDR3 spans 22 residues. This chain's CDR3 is CASSQRSRAFGGNPATNEKLFF. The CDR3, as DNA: TGTGCCAGCAGCCAAAGGAGTAGAGCATTTGGGGGGAACCCTGCAACTAATGAAAAACTGTTTTTT.

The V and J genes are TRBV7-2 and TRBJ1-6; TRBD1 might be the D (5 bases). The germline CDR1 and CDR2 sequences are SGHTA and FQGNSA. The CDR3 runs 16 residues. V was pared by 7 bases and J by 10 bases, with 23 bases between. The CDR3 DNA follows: TGTGCCAGCACCGTAAACGCCGGACAAAATTACTCACCCCTCCACTTT. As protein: CASTVNAGQNYSPLHF.

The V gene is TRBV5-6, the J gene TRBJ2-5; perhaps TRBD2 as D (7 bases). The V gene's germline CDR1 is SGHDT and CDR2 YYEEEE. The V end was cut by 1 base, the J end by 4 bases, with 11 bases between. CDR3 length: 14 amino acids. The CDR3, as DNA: TGTGCCAGCAGCTTGAAAGGGGGGGGAGAGACCCAGTACTTC. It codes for CASSLKGGGETQYF.

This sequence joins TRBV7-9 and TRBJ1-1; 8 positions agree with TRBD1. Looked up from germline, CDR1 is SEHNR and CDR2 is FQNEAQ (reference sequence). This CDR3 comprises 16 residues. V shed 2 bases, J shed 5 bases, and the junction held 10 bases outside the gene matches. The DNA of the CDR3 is TGTGCCAGCAGCTTACCCCCGGACAGGGAGGAGACTGAAGCTTTCTTT. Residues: CASSLPPDREETEAFF.

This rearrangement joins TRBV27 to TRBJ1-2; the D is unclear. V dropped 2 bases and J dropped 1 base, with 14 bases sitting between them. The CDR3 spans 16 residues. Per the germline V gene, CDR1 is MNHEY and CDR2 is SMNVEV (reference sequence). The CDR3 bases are TGTGCCAGCAGTTTAAGCTCCCTTACTGGTAACTATGGCTACACCTTC. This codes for CASSLSSLTGNYGYTF.

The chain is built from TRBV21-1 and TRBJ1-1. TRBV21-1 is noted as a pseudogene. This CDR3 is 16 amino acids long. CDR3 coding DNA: TGTGCCAGCCGACGACGGGGAGACACCCTGAACACTGAAGCTTTCTTT. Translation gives CASRRRGDTLNTEAFF.

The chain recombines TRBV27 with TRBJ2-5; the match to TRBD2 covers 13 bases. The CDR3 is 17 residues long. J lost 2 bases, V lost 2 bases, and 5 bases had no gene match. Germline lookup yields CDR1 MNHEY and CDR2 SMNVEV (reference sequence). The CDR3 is CASSLTPLAGGQETQYF. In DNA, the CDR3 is TGTGCCAGCAGTTTAACCCCACTAGCGGGGGGGCAAGAGACCCAGTACTTC.

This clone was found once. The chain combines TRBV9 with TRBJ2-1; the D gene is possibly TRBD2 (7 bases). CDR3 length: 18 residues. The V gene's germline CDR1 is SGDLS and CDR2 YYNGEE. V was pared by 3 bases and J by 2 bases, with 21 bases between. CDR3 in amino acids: CASSGTSLRGAPYNEQFF. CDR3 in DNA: TGTGCCAGCAGCGGCACATCCTTACGGGGGGCCCCCTACAATGAGCAGTTCTTC. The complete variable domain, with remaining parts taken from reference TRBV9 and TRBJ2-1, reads DSGVTQTPKHLITATGQRVTLRCSPRSGDLSVYWYQQSLDQGLQFLIQYYNGEERAKGNILERFSAQQFPDLHSELNLSSLELGDSALYFCASSGTSLRGAPYNEQFFGPGTRLTVL.

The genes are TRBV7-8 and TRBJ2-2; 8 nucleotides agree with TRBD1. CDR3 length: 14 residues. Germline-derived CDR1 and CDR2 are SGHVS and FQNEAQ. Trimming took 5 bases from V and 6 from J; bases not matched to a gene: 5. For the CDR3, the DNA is TGTGCCAGCAGCGCGACAGGGGCGGCCGGGGAGCTGTTTTTT. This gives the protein CASSATGAAGELFF. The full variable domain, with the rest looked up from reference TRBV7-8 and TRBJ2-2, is GAGVSQSPRYKVAKRGQDVALRCDPISGHVSLFWYQQALGQGPEFLTYFQNEAQLDKSGLPSDRFFAERPEGSVSTLKIQRTQQEDSAVYLCASSATGAAGELFFGEGSRLTVL.